This is a list of T cell receptor beta chains from one sample in a study of blood T cells in healthy people across ages. MiXCR, run by TCRdb on the 5' RACE reads, gives a single entry per CDR3 protein. The sample shows some 780,000 distinct CDR3 sequences, just over 55% of them seen only once. What was sequenced was blood. The receptors come from a middle-aged man in good health. The CDR3 runs from the conserved cysteine through the conserved F or W. The D gene is left open where the match is weak. The size field is filled for only some rows; it gives once, few, many or a size class.

V gene	clone size	D gene	J gene	CDR3 protein	CDR3 DNA
TRBV7-9	.	.	TRBJ2-7	CASGPGIGSYEQYF	TGTGCCAGCGGTCCAGGGATAGGCTCCTACGAGCAGTACTTC
TRBV11-3	few	.	TRBJ2-4	CASRVGVGKNIQYF	TGTGCCAGCCGGGTTGGGGTAGGCAAAAACATTCAGTACTTC
TRBV13	.	TRBD2	TRBJ2-5	CASSISQASGLYQETQYF	TGTGCCAGCAGCATTTCCCAGGCTAGCGGATTGTACCAAGAGACCCAGTACTTC
TRBV12-3/TRBV12-4	.	.	TRBJ2-3	CASSSGGLLTDTQYF	TGTGCCAGCAGCTCCGGGGGACTTCTCACAGATACGCAGTATTTT
TRBV25-1	once	TRBD2	TRBJ2-1	CASSETLGGYNEQFF	TGTGCCAGCAGTGAAACATTGGGAGGGTACAATGAGCAGTTCTTC
TRBV28	.	.	TRBJ2-1	CASSLPTYNEQFF	TGTGCCAGCAGTTTGCCCACTTACAATGAGCAGTTCTTC
TRBV30	.	.	TRBJ2-7	CAWSRDSSYEQYF	TGTGCCTGGAGTAGAGACAGTTCCTACGAGCAGTACTTC
TRBV14	few	.	TRBJ2-5	CASSQDWRGTGETQYF	TGTGCCAGCAGCCAAGATTGGAGGGGTACAGGGGAGACCCAGTACTTC
TRBV14	few	.	TRBJ2-7	CASSQANAAYEQYF	TGTGCCAGCAGCCAAGCTAACGCTGCTTACGAGCAGTACTTC
TRBV7-2	.	.	TRBJ2-3	CASSGPAADTQYF	TGTGCCAGCAGCGGGCCAGCTGCAGATACGCAGTATTTT
TRBV20-1	.	TRBD2	TRBJ2-7	CSARDTSGRYEQYF	TGCAGTGCTAGAGATACGAGCGGGAGGTACGAGCAGTACTTC
TRBV5-4	.	.	TRBJ2-3	CASSLGRFTDTQYF	TGTGCCAGCAGCCTGGGGAGGTTCACAGATACGCAGTATTTT
TRBV7-8	.	TRBD1	TRBJ2-6	CASSLGQGKVGANVLTF	TGTGCCAGCAGCCTAGGACAGGGGAAAGTGGGGGCCAACGTCCTGACTTTC
TRBV5-1	.	TRBD1	TRBJ1-1	CASSSLRTGRAFF	TGCGCCAGCAGCTCTCTACGGACAGGCAGAGCTTTCTTT
TRBV20-1	few	TRBD1	TRBJ2-7	CSARTPRLTGVRKSSYEQYF	TGCAGTGCTAGAACCCCCCGTCTCACAGGGGTTAGAAAGTCGTCCTACGAGCAGTACTTC
TRBV7-2	many	.	TRBJ2-6	CASSSPTGTGANVLTF	TGTGCCAGCAGCTCTCCCACAGGGACTGGGGCCAACGTCCTGACTTTC
TRBV5-1	few	.	TRBJ1-4	CASSDNRGANEKLFF	TGCGCCAGCAGCGATAACCGGGGAGCAAATGAAAAACTGTTTTTT
TRBV6-2/TRBV6-3	few	.	TRBJ2-1	CASSYGSLYNEQFF	TGTGCCAGCAGTTACGGGAGTCTCTACAATGAGCAGTTCTTC
TRBV28	.	TRBD2	TRBJ2-5	CASSIAGGRNEQYF	TGTGCCAGCAGTATAGCGGGAGGGAGGAATGAGCAGTACTTC
TRBV9	once	TRBD1	TRBJ2-5	CASSWGDREKYGETQYF	TGTGCCAGCAGCTGGGGGGACAGGGAGAAGTATGGAGAGACCCAGTACTTC
TRBV29-1	.	.	TRBJ2-7	CSVGGDLYEQYF	TGCAGCGTTGGAGGGGACCTTTACGAGCAGTACTTC
TRBV4-3	.	TRBD1	TRBJ2-7	CASSRTGADGVSYEQYF	TGCGCCAGCAGCCGGACAGGGGCAGACGGGGTCTCCTACGAGCAGTACTTC
TRBV2	.	.	TRBJ1-6	CASGVRQGNSPLHF	TGTGCCAGCGGGGTTCGGCAGGGGAATTCACCCCTCCACTTT
TRBV29-1	.	TRBD2	TRBJ2-1	CSGGLAEETQFF	TGCAGTGGCGGACTAGCGGAAGAGACCCAGTTCTTC
TRBV19	once	TRBD1	TRBJ2-3	CASSTGQGNAGGDTQYF	TGTGCCAGTAGTACGGGACAGGGGAACGCCGGGGGGGATACGCAGTATTTT
TRBV6-2/TRBV6-3	few	.	TRBJ2-7	CASSYSDRRYEQYF	TGTGCCAGCAGTTACTCCGACAGGCGCTACGAGCAGTACTTC
TRBV5-1	.	.	TRBJ1-2	CASSWTDARPTSYGYTF	TGCGCCAGCAGCTGGACGGATGCAAGACCGACCAGCTATGGCTACACCTTC
TRBV20-1	.	TRBD1	TRBJ1-1	CSATPGQALNTEAFF	TGCAGTGCCACGCCGGGACAGGCGCTAAACACTGAAGCTTTCTTT
TRBV5-5	.	TRBD1	TRBJ1-2	CASSWQGARTF	TGTGCCAGCAGCTGGCAGGGGGCTCGCACCTTC
TRBV12-3/TRBV12-4	.	.	TRBJ2-3	CASSLVAASLGTDAQYF	TGCGCCAGCAGTTTAGTCGCGGCGAGCCTGGGAACAGATGCGCAGTATTTT
TRBV5-1	.	.	TRBJ2-1	CASSLDARVPYNEQFF	TGCGCCAGCAGCTTGGATGCCAGGGTGCCCTACAATGAGCAGTTCTTC
TRBV29-1	.	.	TRBJ2-7	CSVSTTGVSYEQYF	TGCAGCGTCTCCACGACAGGCGTCTCCTACGAGCAGTACTTC
TRBV24-1	.	.	TRBJ2-3	CATGRETADTQYF	TGTGCCACGGGTAGGGAGACGGCAGATACGCAGTATTTT
TRBV27	.	.	TRBJ2-7	CASSLGATGSTSYEQYF	TGTGCCAGCAGTTTAGGGGCAACAGGGTCTACCTCCTACGAGCAGTACTTC
TRBV7-9	few	.	TRBJ2-4	CASSPGTHKNIQYF	TGTGCCAGCAGCCCCGGGACCCACAAAAACATTCAGTACTTC
TRBV7-9	.	.	TRBJ2-6	CASSELQGSGANVLTF	TGTGCCAGCAGCGAACTACAGGGCTCTGGGGCCAACGTCCTGACTTTC
TRBV29-1	.	TRBD1	TRBJ1-4	CSVELEGTGGTEKLFF	TGCAGCGTTGAATTAGAAGGGACAGGGGGTACTGAAAAACTGTTTTTT
TRBV4-2	many	.	TRBJ2-3	CASSQDLSTQYF	TGTGCCAGCAGCCAAGATTTAAGTACGCAGTATTTT
TRBV6-2/TRBV6-3	.	TRBD1	TRBJ2-2	CAAGQGGLFTGELFF	TGTGCCGCGGGACAGGGGGGCCTTTTTACCGGGGAGCTGTTTTTT
TRBV27	once	TRBD2	TRBJ2-3	CAGKGGRGFPTDTQYF	TGTGCGGGGAAAGGCGGGAGAGGTTTCCCCACAGATACGCAGTATTTT
TRBV29-1	.	.	TRBJ1-4	CSVRGGAETEKLFF	TGCAGCGTTCGGGGGGGCGCTGAAACTGAAAAACTGTTTTTT
TRBV25-1	.	.	TRBJ2-1	CASSEYKYNEQFF	TGTGCCAGCAGTGAATACAAGTACAATGAGCAGTTCTTC
TRBV7-2	.	TRBD1	TRBJ2-7	CASSLARQGTAEQYF	TGTGCCAGCAGCTTAGCGAGACAGGGAACGGCCGAGCAGTACTTC